This is a list of T cell receptor beta chains from one sample in a study of a mutant IDH1 vaccine in newly diagnosed glioma. Method: immunoSEQ multiplex PCR; TCRdb's copy keeps in-frame clones and lacks some. The repertoire holds approximately 11,000 clones, with roughly four fifths as singletons. No antigen has been identified for these receptors. The material was PBMCs, obtained from a glioma patient whose treatment included an IDH1 peptide vaccine. The receptors here all came from a man aged 30-40 years with glioma. CDR3s include the opening cysteine and the closing phenylalanine or tryptophan. The order of the fields is J gene, V gene, CDR3 protein.

TRBJ1-1 | TRBV5-4 | CASSSGGPGTMNTEAFF
TRBJ2-6 | TRBV5-6 | CASSLRTVFSGANVLTF
TRBJ2-2 | TRBV6-1 | CASSERQGYGELFF
TRBJ1-1 | TRBV10-3 | CAIKETNTEAFF
TRBJ2-2 | TRBV12-5 | CASGLGWSGELFF
TRBJ1-4 | TRBV4-1 | CASSQGFRSATNEKLFF
TRBJ2-7 | TRBV6-1 | CASLGTSGLYEQYF
TRBJ1-2 | TRBV19 | CASSIGQGRLYGYTF
TRBJ2-1 | TRBV4-1 | CASSQESPGPLSYNEQFF
TRBJ1-5 | TRBV19 | CASSTGAGTDSQPQHF
TRBJ2-2 | TRBV5-4 | CASTEGRENTGELFF
TRBJ2-3 | TRBV4-1 | CASSRLAGGPSTDTQYF
TRBJ1-1 | TRBV19 | CASSTPTGSPTEAFF
TRBJ2-1 | TRBV9 | CASSVLAGGSSYNEQFF
TRBJ1-6 | TRBV27 | CASSLIGGGSPLHF
TRBJ2-1 | TRBV27 | CASSLGIGEQFF
TRBJ1-2 | TRBV11-2 | CASSLERGRGYGYTF
TRBJ1-4 | TRBV5-1 | CASSPTGGYEKLFF
TRBJ2-5 | TRBV4-1 | CASSQMGRGHQETQYF
TRBJ1-1 | TRBV18 | CASSIRQGQGETEAFF
TRBJ1-1 | TRBV14 | CASSPMGQIEAFF
TRBJ2-7 | TRBV29-1 | CSVKTAHNYEQYF
TRBJ2-3 | TRBV2 | CASLNEYTDTQYF
TRBJ2-6 | TRBV4-1 | CASTPGQGASGANVLTF
TRBJ2-1 | TRBV6-5 | CASSYSSGEAYNEQFF
TRBJ1-1 | TRBV5-1 | CASSSQASAEAFF
TRBJ1-4 | TRBV5-1 | CASSLLGASEGKLFF